This T cell receptor (beta chain) was recorded in a study of early T cells in non-severe SARS-CoV-2 infection. Study as a whole: Bulk RNA taken from unsorted whole blood was sequenced, leaving chains unpaired.

This clonotype was picked up many times. As yet, its antigen is unknown. Germline lookup yields CDR1 DFQATT and CDR2 SNEGSKA (reference sequence). J lost 9 bases, V lost 3 bases, and 3 bases had no gene match. CDR3 length: 14 residues. Researchers attached unique molecular identifiers to individual cDNA molecules. Each CDR3 protein gets one entry after TCRdb re-called the 5' RACE reads with MiXCR. The repertoire holds 70,000 to 95,000 distinct CDR3 sequences, with around a tenth as singletons. Whole-study findings and limits: VDJdb matching, biased toward anti-spike CD8 responses, missed private and CD4 specificities.

The chain links TRBV20-1 to TRBJ2-1; 15 bases map to TRBD2. The TCR comes from an adult who was a healthcare worker with PCR-confirmed SARS-CoV-2 infection or an uninfected control (not recorded which). The sequenced sample consisted of whole blood. CDR3 region: CSARGLAGGGEQFF. CDR3 bases: TGCAGTGCTAGGGGACTAGCGGGAGGCGGTGAGCAGTTCTTC.